Listed below are T cell receptor beta chains from one sample, sequenced in a study of human T cells and chemical hapten exposure. TCRdb passed the RACE reads through MiXCR, listing each CDR3 protein once. In the table there are under 450,000 distinct CDR3 sequences, nearly 6.5% of which are singletons. The specimen was whole blood, collected in connection with sensitization to the hapten diphenylcyclopropenone (DPC). The source of these receptors is a woman between 18 and 30 years old with alopecia areata. Some clones in this sample may be carry-over from other donors' samples. CDR3s leave out the opening cysteine and the closing phenylalanine or tryptophan. Size values are once, few and many counts, or a class for expanded clones, and some rows have none.

many TRBJ2-3 TRBV6-5 ASSLEGQITDTQY
many TRBJ1-6 TRBV7-2 ASSFSTGVNSPLH
- TRBJ2-1 TRBV6-5 ASSPPPRRGGPNEQF
many TRBJ2-3 TRBV7-2 ASSLIAGVTDTQY
few TRBJ2-3 TRBV6-4 ASSVGTGASDTQY
- TRBJ2-1 TRBV25-1 ASSESNSGLARYNEQF
few TRBJ2-7 TRBV14 ASGTSGGNEQY
many TRBJ2-1 TRBV11-3 ASSLETDNEQF
many TRBJ1-5 TRBV7-9 ASSPLVDFGNQPQH
- TRBJ2-7 TRBV5-1 ASSLSGTPRYEQY
- TRBJ1-2 TRBV15 ATSREAYEDKNYGYT
- TRBJ2-1 TRBV6-5 ASSSSGGAPNEQF
- TRBJ2-3 TRBV29-1 SVGGEDTQY
many TRBJ1-2 TRBV2 ASSDGQGNYGYT
few TRBJ1-1 TRBV20-1 SAFFTGRMNTEAF
- TRBJ2-7 TRBV20-1 SAREFIDSPMGTYEQY
few TRBJ2-3 TRBV6-2/TRBV6-3 ASNSIAGWRSDTQY
- TRBJ2-5 TRBV10-3 AISESPGDTRKETQY
- TRBJ1-1 TRBV11-2 ASSLPVTGGQTMNTEAF
many TRBJ1-1 TRBV6-2/TRBV6-3 ASSYLGQSTEAF
- TRBJ1-5 TRBV12-3/TRBV12-4 ASSLNSLGQPQH
- TRBJ2-7 TRBV20-1 SARDKSSYEQY